One sample yielded the 12 T cell receptor beta chains listed below, sequenced in a study of blood T cell repertoires in COVID-19. Assay: immunoSEQ multiplex PCR; the TCRdb copy retains only in-frame clones and omits some. The sample shows 450,000 to 600,000 clones, around 87% of them seen only once. The specimen was PBMCs or T cells enriched from blood (not recorded which). The receptors were gathered from a woman in her late teens or twenties who had recovered from COVID-19.

The sample holds one count of this clone. The rearrangement uses TRBV30 and TRBJ1-1; D ambiguous. Germline values: CDR1 GTSNPN, CDR2 SVGIG (reference sequence). V lost 0 bases and J 1 base, leaving 18 bases between the germline ends. This CDR3 is built from 17 residues. The CDR3 sequence is CAWSVPTGSMWNTEAFF. DNA of the CDR3: TGTGCCTGGAGTGTCCCGACGGGTTCGATGTGGAACACTGAAGCTTTCTTT.

The chain links TRBV5-6 to TRBJ1-2; D is unclear. Trimming removed 2 bases at V and 13 bases at J, with 15 bases between. Germline-derived CDR1 and CDR2 are SGHDT and YYEEEE. The CDR3 has 12 residues. The CDR3 reads CASSFSRAGITF. CDR3 coding DNA: TGTGCCAGCAGCTTTTCAAGGGCGGGAATCACCTTC.

This chain connects TRBV28 to TRBJ1-6; TRBD1 agrees at 7 bases. Germline V gene lookup returns CDR1 MDHEN and CDR2 SYDVKM. The V and J ends lost 10 bases and 0 bases, in that order; junction bases with no gene match: 9. The CDR3 has 16 amino acids. This CDR3 is CATTGTVSSYNSPLHF. Here the CDR3 DNA reads TGTGCCACCACCGGGACAGTTAGCTCCTATAATTCACCCCTCCACTTT. Full variable domain (missing parts from reference TRBV28 and TRBJ1-6): DVKVTQSSRYLVKRTGEKVFLECVQDMDHENMFWYRQDPGLGLRLIYFSYDVKMKEKGDIPEGYSVSREKKERFSLILESASTNQTSMYLCATTGTVSSYNSPLHFGNGTRLTVT.

This clone was detected only once. The chain carries TRBV6-5 and TRBJ2-7; TRBD2 agrees at 7 bases. Germline trimming cut 7 bases from V and 5 bases from J; bases unmatched to any gene: 11. Germline loops: CDR1 MNHEY, CDR2 SVGAGI. The CDR3 contains 14 residues. CDR3 DNA sequence: TGTGCCAGCACTGCCGGGGACTATCTCGACGAGCAGTACTTC. This encodes CASTAGDYLDEQYF.

The chain carries TRBV4-1 and TRBJ1-2; D possibly corresponds to TRBD1 (6 bases). The V end lost 1 base, the J end lost 8 bases, and 20 bases lay between the germline ends. The CDR3 consists of 16 residues. CDR1 MGHRA and CDR2 YSYEKL come from the germline V gene. The CDR3: CASSQVRDIYRLGYTF. As DNA, the CDR3 is TGCGCCAGCAGCCAAGTAAGGGACATTTATCGTTTAGGCTACACCTTC.

Only a few counts were recorded for this clone. The chain is built from TRBV5-1 and TRBJ2-5, with D uncertain. CDR3 length: 14 amino acids. CDR1 is SGHRS, CDR2 YFSETQ, per germline. Trimming took 0 bases from V and 5 from J, leaving 11 bases between them. This CDR3 reads CASSLGGAEETQYF. The CDR3 DNA reads TGCGCCAGCAGCTTGGGAGGAGCTGAGGAGACCCAGTACTTC. The full variable domain, its missing parts supplied by reference TRBV5-1 and TRBJ2-5, is KAGVTQTPRYLIKTRGQQVTLSCSPISGHRSVSWYQQTPGQGLQFLFEYFSETQRNKGNFPGRFSGRQFSNSRSEMNVSTLELGDSALYLCASSLGGAEETQYFGPGTRLLVL.

The chain couples TRBV5-1 to TRBJ1-5; no definite D call. This CDR3 has 15 residues. Looked up from germline, CDR1 is SGHRS and CDR2 is YFSETQ. The V and J ends lost 0 bases and 6 bases respectively, with 13 bases between them. This chain's CDR3 is CASSLDGVGGQPQHF. In DNA form, the CDR3 reads TGCGCCAGCAGCTTGGACGGGGTCGGCGGTCAGCCCCAGCATTTT. The full variable domain, its missing parts supplied by reference TRBV5-1 and TRBJ1-5, is KAGVTQTPRYLIKTRGQQVTLSCSPISGHRSVSWYQQTPGQGLQFLFEYFSETQRNKGNFPGRFSGRQFSNSRSEMNVSTLELGDSALYLCASSLDGVGGQPQHFGDGTRLSIL.

The chain couples TRBV10-2 to TRBJ2-3; TRBD2 aligns across 9 bases. Losses at the gene ends were 4 bases for V and 3 bases for J; bases not matched to a gene: 2. Per germline, CDR1 WSHSY and CDR2 SAAADI. There are 14 residues in the CDR3. CDR3 DNA: TGCGCCAGCAGTGTAAGCGGGAGGACAGATACGCAGTATTTT. It specifies CASSVSGRTDTQYF.

The chain couples TRBV6-4 to TRBJ2-3, with 8 nucleotides matching TRBD1. Germline assignment: CDR1 MRHNA and CDR2 SNTAGT. The CDR3 consists of 15 residues. V was pared by 3 bases and J by 2 bases, with 4 bases of the junction left unmatched. CDR3 in DNA: TGTGCCAGCAGTGATCAGGGGGCAGACACAGATACGCAGTATTTT. This gives the protein CASSDQGADTDTQYF.

This chain connects TRBV7-2 to TRBJ1-1, with D perhaps matching TRBD1 (5 bases). CDR1 is SGHTA, CDR2 FQGNSA, per germline. V shed 5 bases and J shed 4 bases, with 14 bases lying between them. The CDR3 sequence is 14 residues long. The CDR3 DNA is TGTGCCAGCAGCATCAGGGTTGGGATCACTGAAGCTTTCTTT. Translated, it gives CASSIRVGITEAFF.

The J gene is TRBJ1-1, the V gene TRBV9; D is undetermined. Deletions cut 3 bases from V and 3 bases from J, with 12 bases between. The CDR3 has 14 amino acids. Germline CDR1 is SGDLS and CDR2 is YYNGEE. CDR3 region: CASSASFEYTEAFF. As DNA, the CDR3 is TGTGCCAGCAGCGCCTCTTTTGAGTACACTGAAGCTTTCTTT.

This rearrangement joins TRBV13 to TRBJ2-7; D ambiguous. The CDR3 covers 14 residues. V shed 0 bases and J shed 1 base, with 7 bases lying between them. CDR1 PRHDT and CDR2 FYEKMQ come from the germline V gene (reference sequence). The CDR3 sequence is CASSLGPLSYEQYF. The CDR3 DNA reads TGTGCCAGCAGCTTAGGCCCTCTATCCTACGAGCAGTACTTC. The full variable domain, with the rest looked up from reference TRBV13 and TRBJ2-7, is AAGVIQSPRHLIKEKRETATLKCYPIPRHDTVYWYQQGPGQDPQFLISFYEKMQSDKGSIPDRFSAQQFSDYHSELNMSSLELGDSALYFCASSLGPLSYEQYFGPGTRLTVT.